This passage covers 32 T cell receptor beta chains from one sample sequenced in a study of CD8+CD57+ T cells in acquired aplastic anemia. Both TCR beta VDJ combination and CDR3 sequence profiling were carried out. Genomic DNA was the template for this profiling. From the reads, TCRdb called clonotypes with MiXCR, one entry per CDR3 protein. The repertoire holds a few hundred thousand distinct CDR3 sequences, with about two thirds as singletons. Sequencing used sorted CD4+, CD8+, or CD8+CD57+ T cells (not recorded which) from PBMCs. These receptors came from a human donor in good health, serving as a control.

The CDR3 DNA follows: TGTGCCAGCACTTGCATAGCGCAGGGGCGCGAGGGCTACACCTTC. This sequence encodes CASTCIAQGREGYTF. The genes are TRBV2 and TRBJ1-2, with D perhaps TRBD1 (6 bases). V was shortened by 7 bases and J by 8 bases, with 23 bases between the two germline ends. Germline assignment: CDR1 SNHLY and CDR2 FYNNEI. This CDR3 region has 15 residues.

The chain is built from TRBV4-1 and TRBJ2-7, with D possibly TRBD2 on 6 matching bases. Germline lookup yields CDR1 MGHRA and CDR2 YSYEKL. V was clipped by 5 bases and J by 4 bases, with 15 bases between them. This CDR3 is built from 14 residues. In DNA form, the CDR3 reads TGCGCCAGCAGCAGAGATCTGGAGGGATACGAGCAGTACTTC. Translation: CASSRDLEGYEQYF.

This chain uses TRBV9 with TRBJ2-7; TRBD2 matches 8 bases. The CDR3 runs 17 residues. Trimming cost V 2 bases and J 6 bases; bases outside gene matches: 16. Germline assignment: CDR1 SGDLS and CDR2 YYNGEE. The CDR3 region has the DNA TGTGCCAGCAGCGTGTCGGGACTAGGCTACGGGCAGTGCGAGCAGTACTTC. The encoded protein is CASSVSGLGYGQCEQYF.

As to this clonotype: This CDR3 fails to terminate in the conserved phenylalanine or tryptophan, so it likely reflects a read error. It is unclear where the CDR3 begins or ends on the DNA, so no DNA is shown, and the CDR3 is as TCRdb lists it. The V call is TRBV7-2, the J call TRBJ2-3; the table's D call of TRBD2 was not tested on the DNA. Germline V gene data show CDR1 as SGHTA and CDR2 as FQGNSA. The CDR3 length equals 13 residues, ends included. The CDR3 loop reads CASSLAGGATQNS.

This chain uses TRBV7-2 with TRBJ1-5; no clear D. Germline-derived CDR1 and CDR2 are SGHTA and FQGNSA. The CDR3 loop spans 17 amino acids. Trimming cost V 0 bases and J 9 bases, with 21 bases left between them. The CDR3 DNA is TGTGCCAGCAGCTTAGCCAGGACTAATGAAAAACTGTTGCCCCAGCATTTT. This codes for CASSLARTNEKLLPQHF.

As concerns this clonotype: This CDR3 fails to terminate in the conserved phenylalanine or tryptophan, so it likely reflects a read error. No DNA is shown, since the ends of the CDR3 on it are uncertain; the CDR3 is the one TCRdb lists. The rearrangement links TRBV9 to TRBJ2-7; TRBD2, the table's D call, was not compared with the DNA. Germline assignment: CDR1 SGDLS and CDR2 YYNGEE. The CDR3 contains 12 residues when both ends are counted. The CDR3 loop is CASSLEPAEHNL.

J is TRBJ2-7 and V is TRBV20-1; D might be TRBD1 or TRBD2, each matching 5 bases. V lost 5 bases to trimming and J lost 3 bases, with 26 bases between them. Germline V gene lookup returns CDR1 DFQATT and CDR2 SNEGSKA (reference sequence). CDR3 length: 17 residues. The CDR3 region has the DNA TGCAGTGCTCAGAGATTGGGGGAGACTCTGGGGGACTACGAGCAGTACTTC. Amino acid sequence: CSAQRLGETLGDYEQYF.

This clonotype was seen a few times. Just one base apart from a much larger clone, this may be a read error. This chain connects TRBV4-1 to TRBJ1-6; a weak D match, TRBD1 (5 bases). V lost 4 bases and J 8 bases, leaving 12 bases between the germline ends. Per germline, CDR1 MGHRA and CDR2 YSYEKL. CDR3 length: 14 residues. CDR3 DNA sequence: TGCGCCAGCAGCCCAGGGACCTGGCATTCACCCCTCCACTTT. This codes for CASSPGTWHSPLHF.

This clonotype was picked up many times. The junction differs from germline at one of its ends, possibly a read error. The chain carries TRBV7-7 and TRBJ2-1; the match to TRBD2 covers 10 bases. The CDR3 contains 15 residues. Germline CDR1 and CDR2: SSHAT and FNYEAQ (reference sequence). DNA for the CDR3: TGTGCTAGCAGCCAATCTAGCGGGGGTCATAATGAGCAGTTCTTC. This gives the protein CASSQSSGGHNEQFF.

This clonotype was detected only once. The chain is built from TRBV14 and TRBJ2-1; perhaps TRBD2 as D (6 bases). The CDR3 runs to 13 residues. Trimming took off 8 bases at V and 12 bases at J, with 20 bases between the two ends. Germline CDR1 reads SGHDN; CDR2 reads FVKESK. CDR3: CASGRGGTDTQFF. The CDR3, as DNA: TGTGCCAGCGGACGGGGAGGCACAGATACGCAGTTCTTC.

This chain uses TRBV19 with TRBJ1-2, with D perhaps matching TRBD1 (6 bases). The CDR3 extends over 16 amino acids. With 4 bases removed from V and 5 bases from J, the gap between germline ends came to 20 bases. The germline CDR1 and CDR2 sequences are LNHDA and SQIVND (reference sequence). The CDR3 DNA follows: TGTGCCAGTAGTAGGGGACACCAGGGCGGCAAGTATGGCTACACCTTC. Its translation is CASSRGHQGGKYGYTF.

A word on this clonotype: Possible read error: a much larger clone is one base away. This chain uses TRBV5-1 with TRBJ2-7, with TRBD2 matching over 9 bases. Germline V lookup: CDR1 SGHRS, CDR2 YFSETQ. This CDR3 is 19 amino acids long. DNA for the CDR3: TGTGCCAGCAGCCCCTTTTCGTGGGCGGGGGGGCCCTCTTTACGGGAGCAGTACTTC. Protein product: CASSPFSWAGGPSLREQYF.

In its sample, this clonotype was seen many times. The chain has TRBV19 and TRBJ2-3; 8 positions agree with TRBD2. Germline lookup yields CDR1 LNHDA and CDR2 SQIVND (reference sequence). The CDR3 sequence is 14 residues long. V lost 7 bases and J lost 3; bases outside the gene matches: 6. CDR3 loop: CASNRGGKTDTQYF. The CDR3 nucleotides read TGTGCCAGTAACCGGGGGGGTAAGACAGATACGCAGTATTTT. Drawing the rest from reference TRBV19 and TRBJ2-3, the complete variable domain is DGGITQSPKYLFRKEGQNVTLSCEQNLNHDAMYWYRQDPGQGLRLIYYSQIVNDFQKGDIAEGYSVSREKKESFPLTVTSAQKNPTAFYLCASNRGGKTDTQYFGPGTRLTVL.

This clonotype was observed a handful of times. V and J are TRBV30 and TRBJ2-1; 7 nucleotides match TRBD1. V lost 4 bases and J lost 3; bases outside the gene matches: 6. The CDR3 has 14 residues. CDR1 GTSNPN and CDR2 SVGIG come from the germline V gene (reference sequence). CDR3 in amino acids: CAWKTGLNYNEQFF. The CDR3 bases are TGTGCCTGGAAGACAGGGCTCAACTACAATGAGCAGTTCTTC. The variable domain in full, with the rest retrieved from reference TRBV30 and TRBJ2-1, is SQTIHQWPATLVQPVGSPLSLECTVEGTSNPNLYWYRQAAGRGLQLLFYSVGIGQISSEVPQNLSASRPQDRQFILSSKKLLLSDSGFYLCAWKTGLNYNEQFFGPGTRLTVL.

The V gene is TRBV12-5, the J gene TRBJ1-5; perhaps TRBD1 as D (5 bases). Between the trimmed V and J ends, which lost 3 bases and 7 bases, there was a span of 10 bases. There are 13 residues in the CDR3. CDR1 LGHNT and CDR2 FRNRAP come from the germline V gene. CDR3 in DNA: TGTGCTAGTGGTTTAGGGGAGGGGCAGCCCCAGCATTTT. This gives the protein CASGLGEGQPQHF.

At least ten counts were recorded for this clonotype. No conserved phenylalanine or tryptophan is present at the end of the CDR3, so a read error is the likely explanation. Because the CDR3's place on the DNA is in doubt, the DNA is left out and the CDR3 is given as listed by TCRdb. This sequence joins TRBV7-9 and TRBJ2-6. A total of 8 residues make up the CDR3, ends included. CDR1 and CDR2 from the germline V gene are SEHNR and FQNEAQ (reference sequence). The CDR3 is CASSAARV.

The chain has TRBV29-1 and TRBJ2-7; D not certain. Germline V gene sequence: CDR1 SQVTM, CDR2 ANQGSEA. The CDR3 is 13 residues long. The CDR3 loop is CSASEPGTNEQYF. The CDR3 DNA is TGCAGTGCTAGTGAGCCAGGTACCAATGAGCAGTACTTC.

Points on this clonotype: Possible read error: a much larger clone is one base away. The chain carries TRBV30 and TRBJ1-1; no clear D. The CDR3 has 14 amino acids. V dropped 7 bases and J dropped 4 bases, with 19 bases sitting between them. Per germline, CDR1 GTSNPN and CDR2 SVGIG (reference sequence). The CDR3 DNA sequence: TGTGCCTACACGCCTCTGGGTGTGAGCACTGAAGCTTTCTTT. This codes for CAYTPLGVSTEAFF.

The chain uses TRBV7-4 and TRBJ1-6; TRBD1 matches at 7 bases. V gave up 5 bases and J gave up 9 bases; unmatched junction bases: 10. CDR1 SGHVT and CDR2 SQSDAQ come from the germline V gene. This CDR3 region has 15 residues. The CDR3 is CASSLGAGGGSPLHF. In DNA form, the CDR3 reads TGTGCCAGCAGCCTTGGTGCAGGGGGAGGTTCACCCCTCCACTTT.

This sequence joins TRBV7-8 and TRBJ1-3; D gene unclear. The V end was cut by 2 bases, the J end by 16 bases, with 24 bases between. The CDR3 contains 15 residues. The V gene's germline CDR1 is SGHVS and CDR2 FQNEAQ. CDR3 bases: TGTGCCAGCAGCTTAACGTTCGGCGGGTCGAACTACGAGTATTTT. Amino acid sequence: CASSLTFGGSNYEYF.

This clonotype was seen once. The V call is TRBV29-1, the J call TRBJ2-7, with TRBD1 identical over 10 bases. CDR1 is SQVTM and CDR2 is ANQGSEA in the germline V gene. The CDR3 is 17 amino acids. The V gene end was trimmed by 5 bases and the J gene end by 2 bases; junction bases not matched to a gene: 15. DNA of the CDR3: TGCAGCGTTCAAACCCCGAAGGCCGGGACAGGGGCCTACGAGCAGTACTTC. Translation gives CSVQTPKAGTGAYEQYF.

The chain joins TRBV12-3 or TRBV12-4 to TRBJ1-1, with 9 bases that match TRBD1. The CDR3 is made up of 16 amino acids. The trim removed 4 bases at V and 5 bases at J, leaving 11 bases unmatched. The CDR3 sequence: CASSWKDRGINTEAFF. The CDR3 nucleotides read TGTGCCAGCAGTTGGAAGGACAGGGGTATCAATACTGAAGCTTTCTTT.

The sample holds a few counts of this clonotype. This may arise from a read error, as a much more abundant clone is one base away. The chain carries TRBV4-2 and TRBJ1-4; D not certain. The CDR3 consists of 13 residues. From germline, CDR1 is LGHNA and CDR2 YNFKEQ. CDR3 loop: CASSRQVSEKLLF. The CDR3, as DNA: TGTGCCAGCAGTCGTCAGGTTTCTGAAAAACTGCTTTTT.

Ten or more counts support this clonotype. The rearrangement joins TRBV20-1 to TRBJ1-1; D might be TRBD1 (5 bases). In germline, CDR1 is DFQATT, CDR2 SNEGSKA (reference sequence). Trimming took off 6 bases at V and 0 bases at J, with 14 bases between the two ends. This CDR3 region has 14 residues. CDR3 sequence (DNA): TGCAGTGCCCGGGGAGCAGGGATGAACACTGAAGCTTTCTTT. This gives the protein CSARGAGMNTEAFF.

This clonotype has at least ten counts. The chain joins TRBV2 to TRBJ1-6; no clear D. There are 10 residues in the CDR3. The germline CDR1 and CDR2 sequences are SNHLY and FYNNEI. V lost 5 bases and J 9 bases, leaving 2 bases between the germline ends. The CDR3 nucleotides read TGTGCCAGCAGTAGTTCACCCCTCCACTTT. Protein: CASSSSPLHF. Supplemented by reference TRBV2 and TRBJ1-6, the full variable domain reads EPEVTQTPSHQVTQMGQEVILRCVPISNHLYFYWYRQILGQKVEFLVSFYNNEISEKSEIFDDQFSVERPDGSNFTLKIRSTKLEDSAMYFCASSSSPLHFGNGTRLTVT.

A remark on this clonotype: No conserved phenylalanine or tryptophan ends this CDR3, so it is likely a read error. The limits of the CDR3 on the DNA are not certain, so only TCRdb's listed CDR3 is given. This rearrangement joins TRBV19 to TRBJ1-3. The CDR3 contains 15 residues when both ends are counted. In germline, CDR1 is LNHDA, CDR2 SQIVND (reference sequence). CDR3 amino acids: CASSPDGGVGNTTYL.

This clonotype occurred many times. The chain links TRBV2 to TRBJ1-5; D gene ambiguous. Germline CDR1 SNHLY, CDR2 FYNNEI. Trimming removed 8 bases from V and 0 bases from J, with 5 bases in between. The length of the CDR3 is 12 residues. Here the CDR3 DNA reads TGTGCCAGCCAGTATAGCAATCAGCCCCAGCATTTT. Translated: CASQYSNQPQHF.

This chain uses TRBV9 with TRBJ1-6; D possibly corresponds to TRBD1 (6 bases). CDR3 length: 14 residues. CDR1 is SGDLS, CDR2 YYNGEE, per germline. Deletions cut 6 bases from V and 13 bases from J, with 20 bases between. This chain's CDR3 is CASTLEGVEAPLHF. CDR3 coding DNA: TGTGCCAGCACCCTCGAGGGGGTAGAGGCTCCCCTCCACTTT. Full variable domain (rest looked up from reference TRBV9 and TRBJ1-6): DSGVTQTPKHLITATGQRVTLRCSPRSGDLSVYWYQQSLDQGLQFLIQYYNGEERAKGNILERFSAQQFPDLHSELNLSSLELGDSALYFCASTLEGVEAPLHFGNGTRLTVT.

The J gene is TRBJ2-7, the V gene TRBV7-2; D may correspond to TRBD1 or TRBD2 (5 bases each). The J call may be mistaken, given a closer DNA end match to TRBJ2-1. The length of the CDR3 is 13 residues. CDR1 is SGHTA and CDR2 is FQGNSA in the germline V gene. The CDR3 sequence is CASSQPRRDEQFF. The CDR3 bases are TGTGCCAGCAGCCAACCTCGACGGGACGAGCAGTTCTTC.

This clonotype was seen once. A junction end diverges from the germline sequence, so it may reflect a read error. The chain carries TRBV20-1 and TRBJ1-1; D not resolved. This CDR3 is 12 amino acids long. Germline V gene lookup returns CDR1 DFQATT and CDR2 SNEGSKA (reference sequence). The chain's CDR3 is CGARRGGTEAFF. The CDR3 coding sequence is TGCGGTGCTAGGCGGGGAGGAACTGAAGCTTTCTTT.

This clonotype was seen just once. The CDR3 loop is CASSVGRGETQYF. The CDR3 DNA sequence: TGTGCCAGCAGCGTAGGCAGGGGGGAGACCCAGTACTTC. This chain joins TRBV9 and TRBJ2-5; 7 bases match TRBD1. J lost 5 bases, V lost 0 bases, and 1 base had no gene match. Germline V lookup: CDR1 SGDLS, CDR2 YYNGEE. The CDR3 extends over 13 amino acids.

J is TRBJ1-5 and V is TRBV5-4; D not resolved. From germline, CDR1 is SGHNT and CDR2 YYREEE (reference sequence). The V gene lost 4 bases and the J gene lost 1 base, with 12 bases spanning the gap. The CDR3 length is 15 residues. Here the CDR3 DNA reads TGTGCCAGCAGCGAGTATAAGGGAAGCAATCAGCCCCAGCATTTT. Residues: CASSEYKGSNQPQHF.